This T cell receptor (beta chain) came from a study of T-cell reconstitution after alpha-beta-depleted transplantation in children. This clonotype was seen a handful of times. Preparation of the TCRbeta library used unique molecular identifiers. TCRdb analysed the PCR reads with MiXCR anew, one entry per CDR3 protein. The sample has over 550,000 distinct CDR3 sequences; approximately 10% are singletons. V lost 7 bases to trimming and J lost 0 bases, with 9 bases between them. This CDR3 is 12 amino acids long. CDR1 and CDR2 (germline): SQVTM, ANQGSEA. The material sequenced was PBMCs from the stem cell graft donor, taken from the stem cell graft. This clonotype originated in a human donor who donated a stem cell graft to a child with acute myeloid leukemia. This chain joins TRBV29-1 and TRBJ1-1; tentatively, D is TRBD1 (5 bases). In nucleotides, the CDR3 is TGCAGCGCGGGGGGACTGAACACTGAAGCTTTCTTT. It specifies CSAGGLNTEAFF.